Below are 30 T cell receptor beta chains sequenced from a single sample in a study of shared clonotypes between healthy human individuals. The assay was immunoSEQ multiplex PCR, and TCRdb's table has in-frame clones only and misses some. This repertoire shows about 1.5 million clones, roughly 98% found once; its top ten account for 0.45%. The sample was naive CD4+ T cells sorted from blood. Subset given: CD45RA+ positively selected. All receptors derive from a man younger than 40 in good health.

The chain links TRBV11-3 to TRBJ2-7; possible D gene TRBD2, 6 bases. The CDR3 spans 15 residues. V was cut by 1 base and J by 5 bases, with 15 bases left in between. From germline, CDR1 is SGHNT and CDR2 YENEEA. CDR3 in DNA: TGTGCCAGCAGCTTAGTGGGGAGGAATGATGACGAGCAGTACTTC. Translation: CASSLVGRNDDEQYF.

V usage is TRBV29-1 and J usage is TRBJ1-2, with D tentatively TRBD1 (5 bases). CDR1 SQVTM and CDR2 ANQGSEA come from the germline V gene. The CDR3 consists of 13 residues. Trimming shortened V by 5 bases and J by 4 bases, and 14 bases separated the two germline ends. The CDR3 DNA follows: TGCAGCGTTCCTGGGGCTAGTGTCTATGGCTACACCTTC. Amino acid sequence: CSVPGASVYGYTF.

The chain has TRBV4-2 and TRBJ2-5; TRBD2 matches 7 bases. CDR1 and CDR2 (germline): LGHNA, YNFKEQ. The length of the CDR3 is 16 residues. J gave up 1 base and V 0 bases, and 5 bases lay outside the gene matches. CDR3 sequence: CASSQERASGQETQYF. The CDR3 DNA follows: TGTGCCAGCAGCCAAGAGAGGGCTAGCGGCCAAGAGACCCAGTACTTC.

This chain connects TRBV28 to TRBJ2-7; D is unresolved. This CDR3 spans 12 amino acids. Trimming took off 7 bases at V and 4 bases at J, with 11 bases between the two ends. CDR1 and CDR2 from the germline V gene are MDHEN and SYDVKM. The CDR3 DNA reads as TGTGCCAGCACCTTGGACGGATACGAGCAGTACTTC. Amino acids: CASTLDGYEQYF.

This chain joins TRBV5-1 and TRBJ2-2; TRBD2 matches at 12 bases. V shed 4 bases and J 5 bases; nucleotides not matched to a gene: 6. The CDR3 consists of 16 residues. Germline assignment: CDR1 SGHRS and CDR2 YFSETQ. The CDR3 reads CASSPLAGGHTGELFF. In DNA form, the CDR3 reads TGCGCCAGCAGCCCTCTAGCGGGAGGGCATACCGGGGAGCTGTTTTTT.

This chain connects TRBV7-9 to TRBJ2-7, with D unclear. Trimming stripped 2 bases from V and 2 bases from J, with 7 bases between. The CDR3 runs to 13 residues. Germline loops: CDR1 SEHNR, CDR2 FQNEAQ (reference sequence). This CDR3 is CASSLMEAYEQYF. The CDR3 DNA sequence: TGTGCCAGCAGCTTAATGGAAGCCTACGAGCAGTACTTC.

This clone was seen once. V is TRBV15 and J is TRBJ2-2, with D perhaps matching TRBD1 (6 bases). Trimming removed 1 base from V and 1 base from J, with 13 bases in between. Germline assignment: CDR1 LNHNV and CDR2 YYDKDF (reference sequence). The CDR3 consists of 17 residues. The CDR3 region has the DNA TGTGCCACCAGCAGAGCCACCGGGACACTGAACACCGGGGAGCTGTTTTTT. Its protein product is CATSRATGTLNTGELFF.

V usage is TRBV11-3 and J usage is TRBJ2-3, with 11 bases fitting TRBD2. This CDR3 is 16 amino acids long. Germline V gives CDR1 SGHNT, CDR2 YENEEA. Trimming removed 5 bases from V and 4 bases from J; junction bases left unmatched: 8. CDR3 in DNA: TGTGCCAGCAGCCGAGGGACTAGCGGTTCCGCAGATACGCAGTATTTT. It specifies CASSRGTSGSADTQYF.

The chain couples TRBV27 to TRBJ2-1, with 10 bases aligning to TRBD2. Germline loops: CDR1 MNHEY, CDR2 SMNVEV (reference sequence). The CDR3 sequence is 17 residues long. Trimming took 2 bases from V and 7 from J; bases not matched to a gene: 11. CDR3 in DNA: TGTGCCAGCAGTTTAAACCCCCTAGCGGGAGACCTGAATGAGCAGTTCTTC. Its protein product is CASSLNPLAGDLNEQFF.

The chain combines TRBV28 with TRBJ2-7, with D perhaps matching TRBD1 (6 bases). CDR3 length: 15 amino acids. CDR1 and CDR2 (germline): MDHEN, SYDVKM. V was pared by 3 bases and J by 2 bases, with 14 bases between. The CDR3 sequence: CASSFYWGPTYEQYF. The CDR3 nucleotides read TGTGCCAGCAGTTTTTACTGGGGGCCGACCTACGAGCAGTACTTC.

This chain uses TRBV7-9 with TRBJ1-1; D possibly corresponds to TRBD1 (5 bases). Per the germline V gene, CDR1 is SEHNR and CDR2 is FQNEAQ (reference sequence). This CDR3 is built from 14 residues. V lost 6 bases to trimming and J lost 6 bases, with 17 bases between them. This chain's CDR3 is CASSPSALTAEAFF. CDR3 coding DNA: TGTGCCAGCAGTCCAAGCGCCTTGACAGCTGAAGCTTTCTTT.

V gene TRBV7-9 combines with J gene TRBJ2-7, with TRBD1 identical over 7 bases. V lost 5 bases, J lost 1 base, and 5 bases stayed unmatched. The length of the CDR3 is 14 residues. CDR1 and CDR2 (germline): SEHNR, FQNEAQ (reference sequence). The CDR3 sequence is CASSRRDRSYEQYF. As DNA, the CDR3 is TGTGCCAGCAGCAGACGGGACAGATCCTACGAGCAGTACTTC.

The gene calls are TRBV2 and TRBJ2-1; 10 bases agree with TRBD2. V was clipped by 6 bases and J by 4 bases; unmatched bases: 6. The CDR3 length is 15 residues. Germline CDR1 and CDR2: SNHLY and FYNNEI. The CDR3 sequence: CASRRQREGYNEQFF. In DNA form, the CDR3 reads TGTGCCAGCAGAAGACAGCGGGAGGGATACAATGAGCAGTTCTTC. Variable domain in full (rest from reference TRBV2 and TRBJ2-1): EPEVTQTPSHQVTQMGQEVILRCVPISNHLYFYWYRQILGQKVEFLVSFYNNEISEKSEIFDDQFSVERPDGSNFTLKIRSTKLEDSAMYFCASRRQREGYNEQFFGPGTRLTVL.

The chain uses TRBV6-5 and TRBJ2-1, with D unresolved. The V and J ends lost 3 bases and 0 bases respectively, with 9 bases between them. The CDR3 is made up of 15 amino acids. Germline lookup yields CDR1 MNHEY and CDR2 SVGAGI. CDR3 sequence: CASSYGKSSYNEQFF. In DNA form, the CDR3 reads TGTGCCAGCAGTTATGGGAAGAGCTCCTACAATGAGCAGTTCTTC.

CDR3 bases: TGTGCCAGCAGTTTTATGACACCTCGAGGCACCGGGGAGCTGTTTTTT. Translation gives CASSFMTPRGTGELFF. This chain links TRBV28 with TRBJ2-2; D remains unclear. The CDR3 spans 16 residues. V lost 3 bases, J lost 4 bases, and 15 bases lay in between. Germline-derived CDR1 and CDR2 are MDHEN and SYDVKM.

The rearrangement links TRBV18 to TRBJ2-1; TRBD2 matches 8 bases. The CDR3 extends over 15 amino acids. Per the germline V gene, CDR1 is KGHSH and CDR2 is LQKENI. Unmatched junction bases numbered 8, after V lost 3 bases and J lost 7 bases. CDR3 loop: CASSPVVAGYNEQFF. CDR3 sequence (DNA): TGTGCCAGCTCACCGGTCGTAGCGGGATATAATGAGCAGTTCTTC.

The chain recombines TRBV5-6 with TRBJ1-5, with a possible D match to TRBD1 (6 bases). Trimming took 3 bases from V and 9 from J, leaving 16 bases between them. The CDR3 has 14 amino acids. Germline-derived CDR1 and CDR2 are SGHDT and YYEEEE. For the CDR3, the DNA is TGTGCCAGCAGCTCATTCAGAAAGACAGGGCCCCAGCATTTT. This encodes CASSSFRKTGPQHF.

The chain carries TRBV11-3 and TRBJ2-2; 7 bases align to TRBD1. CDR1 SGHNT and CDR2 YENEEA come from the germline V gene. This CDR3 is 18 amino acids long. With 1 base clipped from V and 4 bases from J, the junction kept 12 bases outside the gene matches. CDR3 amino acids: CASSLADRALVGTGELFF. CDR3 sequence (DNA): TGTGCCAGCAGCTTAGCCGACAGGGCCTTGGTGGGCACCGGGGAGCTGTTTTTT.

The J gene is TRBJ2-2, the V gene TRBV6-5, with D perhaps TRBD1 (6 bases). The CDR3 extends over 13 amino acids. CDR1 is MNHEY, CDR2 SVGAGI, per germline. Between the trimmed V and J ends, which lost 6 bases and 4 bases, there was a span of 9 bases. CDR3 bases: TGTGCCAGCAGAATGACAGGCACCGGGGAGCTGTTTTTT. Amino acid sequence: CASRMTGTGELFF.

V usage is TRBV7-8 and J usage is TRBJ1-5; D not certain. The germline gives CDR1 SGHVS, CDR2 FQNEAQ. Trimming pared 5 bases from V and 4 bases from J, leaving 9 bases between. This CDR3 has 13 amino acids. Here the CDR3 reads CASSRLGNQPQHF. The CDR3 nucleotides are TGTGCCAGCAGCCGGTTAGGAAATCAGCCCCAGCATTTT.

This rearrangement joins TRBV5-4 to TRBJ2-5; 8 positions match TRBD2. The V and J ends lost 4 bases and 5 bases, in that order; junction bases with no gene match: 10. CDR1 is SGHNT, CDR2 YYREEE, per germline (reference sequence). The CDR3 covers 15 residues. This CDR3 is CASSRSGSMAETQYF. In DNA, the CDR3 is TGTGCCAGCAGCCGAAGCGGGAGCATGGCGGAGACCCAGTACTTC.

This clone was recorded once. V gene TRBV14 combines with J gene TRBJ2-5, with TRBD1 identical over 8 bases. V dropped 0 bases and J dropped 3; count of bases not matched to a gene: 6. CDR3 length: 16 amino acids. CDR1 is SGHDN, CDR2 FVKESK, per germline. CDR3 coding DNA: TGTGCCAGCAGCCAAGATACAGGGGGGAGGAAAGAGACCCAGTACTTC. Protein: CASSQDTGGRKETQYF.

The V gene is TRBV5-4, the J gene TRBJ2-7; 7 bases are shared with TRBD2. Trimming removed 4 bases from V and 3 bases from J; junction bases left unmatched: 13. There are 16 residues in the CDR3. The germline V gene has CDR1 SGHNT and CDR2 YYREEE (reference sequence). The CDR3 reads CASSLTWGGVIYEQYF. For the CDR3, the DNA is TGTGCCAGCAGCCTAACTTGGGGGGGTGTGATCTACGAGCAGTACTTC.

In nucleotides, the CDR3 is TGCGCCAGCAGTGGGGGATGGGACACCGGGGAGCTGTTTTTT. Translation: CASSGGWDTGELFF. The rearrangement joins TRBV5-1 to TRBJ2-2, with D perhaps assigned TRBD1 or TRBD2 (5 bases each). Germline lookup yields CDR1 SGHRS and CDR2 YFSETQ. CDR3 size: 14 residues. V shed 5 bases and J shed 3 bases, with 11 bases lying between them.

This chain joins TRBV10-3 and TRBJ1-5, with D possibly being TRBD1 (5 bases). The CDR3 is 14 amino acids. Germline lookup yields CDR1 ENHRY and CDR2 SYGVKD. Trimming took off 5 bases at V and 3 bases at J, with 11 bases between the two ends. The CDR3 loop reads CAISKRGDNQPQHF. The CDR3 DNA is TGTGCCATCAGTAAGCGGGGGGACAATCAGCCCCAGCATTTT.

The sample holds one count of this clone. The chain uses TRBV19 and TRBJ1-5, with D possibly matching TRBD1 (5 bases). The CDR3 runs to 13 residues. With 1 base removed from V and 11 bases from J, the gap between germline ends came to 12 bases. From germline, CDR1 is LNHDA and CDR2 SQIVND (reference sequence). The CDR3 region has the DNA TGTGCCAGTAGTATAGCTGGGGGTGGGACCCAGCATTTT. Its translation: CASSIAGGGTQHF.

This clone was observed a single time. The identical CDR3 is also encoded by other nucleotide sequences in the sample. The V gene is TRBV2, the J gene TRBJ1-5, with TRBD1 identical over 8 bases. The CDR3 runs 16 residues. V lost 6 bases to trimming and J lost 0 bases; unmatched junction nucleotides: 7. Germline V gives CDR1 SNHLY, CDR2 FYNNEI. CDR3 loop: CASSDQGAGSNQPQHF. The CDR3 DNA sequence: TGTGCCAGCAGCGATCAGGGGGCCGGTAGCAATCAGCCCCAGCATTTT.

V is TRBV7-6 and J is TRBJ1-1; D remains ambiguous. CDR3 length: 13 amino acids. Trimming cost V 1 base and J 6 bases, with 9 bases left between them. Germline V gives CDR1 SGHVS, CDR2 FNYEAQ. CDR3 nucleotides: TGTGCCAGCAGCTTAGGGATGGGTTCTGAAGCTTTCTTT. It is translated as CASSLGMGSEAFF. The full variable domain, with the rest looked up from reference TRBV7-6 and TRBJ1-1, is GAGVSQSPRYKVTKRGQDVALRCDPISGHVSLYWYRQALGQGPEFLTYFNYEAQQDKSGLPNDRFSAERPEGSISTLTIQRTEQRDSAMYRCASSLGMGSEAFFGQGTRLTVV.

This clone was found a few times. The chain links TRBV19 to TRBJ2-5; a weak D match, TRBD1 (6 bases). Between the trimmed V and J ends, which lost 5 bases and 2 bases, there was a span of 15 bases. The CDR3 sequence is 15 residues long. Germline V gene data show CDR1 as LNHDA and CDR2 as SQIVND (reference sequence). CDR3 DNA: TGTGCCAGTAGTCCAAGGACAGCATTACAAGAGACCCAGTACTTC. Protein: CASSPRTALQETQYF. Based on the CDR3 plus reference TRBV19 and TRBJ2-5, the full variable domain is DGGITQSPKYLFRKEGQNVTLSCEQNLNHDAMYWYRQDPGQGLRLIYYSQIVNDFQKGDIAEGYSVSREKKESFPLTVTSAQKNPTAFYLCASSPRTALQETQYFGPGTRLLVL.

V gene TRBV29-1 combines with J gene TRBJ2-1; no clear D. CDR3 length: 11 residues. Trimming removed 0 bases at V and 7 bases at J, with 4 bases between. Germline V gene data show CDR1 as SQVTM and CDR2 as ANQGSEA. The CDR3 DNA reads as TGCAGCGTTGAAGATCTTAATGAGCAGTTCTTC. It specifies CSVEDLNEQFF.